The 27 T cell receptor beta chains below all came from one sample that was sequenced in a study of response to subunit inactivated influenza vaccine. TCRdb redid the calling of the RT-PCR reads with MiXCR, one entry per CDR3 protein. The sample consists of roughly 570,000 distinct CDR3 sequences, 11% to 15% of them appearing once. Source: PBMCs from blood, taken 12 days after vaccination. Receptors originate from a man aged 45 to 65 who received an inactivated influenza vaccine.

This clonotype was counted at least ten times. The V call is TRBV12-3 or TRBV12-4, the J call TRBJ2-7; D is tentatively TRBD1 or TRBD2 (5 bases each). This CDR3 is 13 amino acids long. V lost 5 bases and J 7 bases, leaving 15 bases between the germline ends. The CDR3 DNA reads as TGTGCCAGCAGTCTTAGACAGAGGGGTGAGCAGTACTTC. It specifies CASSLRQRGEQYF.

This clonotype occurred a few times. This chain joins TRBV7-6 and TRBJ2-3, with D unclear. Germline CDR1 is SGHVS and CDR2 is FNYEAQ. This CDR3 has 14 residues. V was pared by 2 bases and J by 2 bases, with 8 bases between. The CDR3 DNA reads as TGTGCCAGCAGCTTAACAGACTCCACAGATACGCAGTATTTT. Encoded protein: CASSLTDSTDTQYF.

The CDR3 spells CASSLGARGGQETQYF. The CDR3 DNA reads as TGCGCCAGCAGCTTGGGGGCCAGGGGGGGTCAAGAGACCCAGTACTTC. The V gene is TRBV5-1, the J gene TRBJ2-5, with D perhaps TRBD1 or TRBD2 (7 bases each). The V end lost 0 bases, the J end lost 2 bases, and 14 bases lay between the germline ends. CDR3 length equals 16 residues. Germline CDR1 and CDR2: SGHRS and YFSETQ.

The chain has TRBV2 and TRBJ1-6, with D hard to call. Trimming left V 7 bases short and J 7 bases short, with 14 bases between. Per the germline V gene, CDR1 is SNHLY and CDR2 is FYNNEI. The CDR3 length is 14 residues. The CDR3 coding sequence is TGTGCCAGCAATGTGCGGCAGGCGAATTCACCCCTCCACTTT. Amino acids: CASNVRQANSPLHF.

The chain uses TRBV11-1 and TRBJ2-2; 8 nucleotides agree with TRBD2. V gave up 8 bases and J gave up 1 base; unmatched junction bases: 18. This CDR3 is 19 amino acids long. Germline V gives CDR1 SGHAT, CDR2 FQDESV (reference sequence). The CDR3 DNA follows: TGTGCCAGCCGGCCCGGTTTGAGGGGCGCGGGGGGGAACACCGGGGAGCTGTTTTTT. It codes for CASRPGLRGAGGNTGELFF.

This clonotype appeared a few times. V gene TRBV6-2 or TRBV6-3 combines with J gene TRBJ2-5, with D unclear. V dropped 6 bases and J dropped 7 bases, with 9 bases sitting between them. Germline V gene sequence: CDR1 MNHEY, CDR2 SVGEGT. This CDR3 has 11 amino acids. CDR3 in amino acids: CASRWLGTQYF. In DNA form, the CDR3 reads TGTGCCAGCAGATGGTTGGGGACCCAGTACTTC.

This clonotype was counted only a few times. CDR3 sequence (DNA): TGTGCCATCAGTTTTGGGTCCCAGGGGGGAGATACGCAGTATTTT. This codes for CAISFGSQGGDTQYF. The chain recombines TRBV10-3 with TRBJ2-3; D perhaps matches TRBD1 (7 bases). The CDR3 runs to 15 residues. The ends were cut back, 5 bases at V and 5 bases at J, with 17 bases in the middle. CDR1 is ENHRY and CDR2 is SYGVKD in the germline V gene.

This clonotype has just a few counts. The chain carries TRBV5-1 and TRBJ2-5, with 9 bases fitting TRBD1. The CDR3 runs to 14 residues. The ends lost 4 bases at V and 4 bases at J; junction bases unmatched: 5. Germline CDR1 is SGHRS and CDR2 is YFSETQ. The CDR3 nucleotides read TGCGCCAGCAGCAACGGACAGGGGAGAGAGACCCAGTACTTC. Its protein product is CASSNGQGRETQYF. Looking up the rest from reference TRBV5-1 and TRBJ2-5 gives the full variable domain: KAGVTQTPRYLIKTRGQQVTLSCSPISGHRSVSWYQQTPGQGLQFLFEYFSETQRNKGNFPGRFSGRQFSNSRSEMNVSTLELGDSALYLCASSNGQGRETQYFGPGTRLLVL.

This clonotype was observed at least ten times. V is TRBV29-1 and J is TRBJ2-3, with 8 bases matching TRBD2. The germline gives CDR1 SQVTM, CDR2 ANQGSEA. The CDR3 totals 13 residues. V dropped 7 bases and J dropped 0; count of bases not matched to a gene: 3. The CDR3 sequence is CSASGPSTDTQYF. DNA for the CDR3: TGCAGCGCTAGCGGGCCCAGCACAGATACGCAGTATTTT.

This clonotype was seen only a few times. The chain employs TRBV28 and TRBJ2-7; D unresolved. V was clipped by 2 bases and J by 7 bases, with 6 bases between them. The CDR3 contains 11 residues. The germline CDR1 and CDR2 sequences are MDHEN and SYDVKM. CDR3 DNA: TGTGCCAGCAGTTTAACTCAAGAGCAGTACTTC. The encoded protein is CASSLTQEQYF.

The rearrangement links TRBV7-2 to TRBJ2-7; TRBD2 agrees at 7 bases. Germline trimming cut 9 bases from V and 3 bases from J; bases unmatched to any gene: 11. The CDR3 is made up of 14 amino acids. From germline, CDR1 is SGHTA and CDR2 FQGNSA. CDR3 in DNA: TGTGCCAGTCAATCCTCGGGACTACTCTACGAGCAGTACTTC. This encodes CASQSSGLLYEQYF.

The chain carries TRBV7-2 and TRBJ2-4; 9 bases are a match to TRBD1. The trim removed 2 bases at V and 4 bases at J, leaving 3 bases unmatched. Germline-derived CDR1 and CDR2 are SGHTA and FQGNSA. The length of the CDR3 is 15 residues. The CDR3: CASSLSGQGKNIQYF. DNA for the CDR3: TGTGCCAGCAGCTTATCGGGACAGGGTAAAAACATTCAGTACTTC. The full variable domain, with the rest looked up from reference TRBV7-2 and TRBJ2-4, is GAGVSQSPSNKVTEKGKDVELRCDPISGHTALYWYRQSLGQGLEFLIYFQGNSAPDKSGLPSDRFSAERTGGSVSTLTIQRTQQEDSAVYLCASSLSGQGKNIQYFGAGTRLSVL.

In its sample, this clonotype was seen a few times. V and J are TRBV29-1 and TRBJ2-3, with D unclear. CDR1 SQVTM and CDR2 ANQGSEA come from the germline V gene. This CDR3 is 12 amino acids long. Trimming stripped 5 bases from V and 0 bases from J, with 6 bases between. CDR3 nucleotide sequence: TGCAGCGTTAGCATAAGCACAGATACGCAGTATTTT. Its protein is CSVSISTDTQYF.

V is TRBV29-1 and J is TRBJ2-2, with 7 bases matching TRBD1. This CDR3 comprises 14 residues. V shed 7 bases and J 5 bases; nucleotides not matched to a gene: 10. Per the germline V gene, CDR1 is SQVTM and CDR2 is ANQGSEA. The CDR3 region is CSGKWDRVTGELFF. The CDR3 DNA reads TGCAGCGGGAAGTGGGACAGAGTAACCGGGGAGCTGTTTTTT.

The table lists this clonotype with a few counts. The CDR3 loop is CAISPSQGGFYEQYF. CDR3 sequence (DNA): TGTGCCATCAGTCCCTCCCAGGGGGGGTTCTACGAGCAGTACTTC. The rearrangement uses TRBV10-3 and TRBJ2-7; perhaps D is TRBD1 or TRBD2 (7 bases each). V dropped 5 bases and J dropped 3 bases, with 17 bases sitting between them. The CDR3 length is 15 residues. Germline assignment: CDR1 ENHRY and CDR2 SYGVKD.

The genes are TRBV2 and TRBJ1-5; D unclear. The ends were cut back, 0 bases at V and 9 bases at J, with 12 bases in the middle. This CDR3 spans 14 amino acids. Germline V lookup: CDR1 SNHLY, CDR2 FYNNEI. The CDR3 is CASSEAHLGSPQHF. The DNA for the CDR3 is TGTGCCAGCAGTGAAGCTCATCTCGGGTCGCCCCAGCATTTT.

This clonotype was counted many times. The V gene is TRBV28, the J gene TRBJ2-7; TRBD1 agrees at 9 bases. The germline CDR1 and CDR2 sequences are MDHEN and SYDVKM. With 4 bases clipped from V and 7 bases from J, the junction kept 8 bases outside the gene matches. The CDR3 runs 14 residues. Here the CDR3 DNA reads TGTGCCAGCAGTTCTATTTTCGGGACAGGGGAGCAGTACTTC. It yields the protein CASSSIFGTGEQYF.

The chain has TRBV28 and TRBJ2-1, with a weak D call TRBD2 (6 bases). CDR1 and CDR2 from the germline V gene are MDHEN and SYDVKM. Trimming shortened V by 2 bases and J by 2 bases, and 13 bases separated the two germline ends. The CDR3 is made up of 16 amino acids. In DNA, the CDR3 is TGTGCCAGCAGTTTAATATATAGCGGAGCCTACAATGAGCAGTTCTTC. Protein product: CASSLIYSGAYNEQFF. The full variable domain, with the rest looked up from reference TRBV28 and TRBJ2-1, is DVKVTQSSRYLVKRTGEKVFLECVQDMDHENMFWYRQDPGLGLRLIYFSYDVKMKEKGDIPEGYSVSREKKERFSLILESASTNQTSMYLCASSLIYSGAYNEQFFGPGTRLTVL.

The CDR3 DNA sequence: TGCAGTGCTGGGGGGACACCGTGGGGAAACACCATATATTTT. Encoded protein: CSAGGTPWGNTIYF. This chain links TRBV20-1 with TRBJ1-3, with TRBD1 as a possible D gene (6 bases). The germline V gene has CDR1 DFQATT and CDR2 SNEGSKA (reference sequence). The CDR3 length is 14 residues. V lost 5 bases to trimming and J lost 4 bases, with 15 bases between them.

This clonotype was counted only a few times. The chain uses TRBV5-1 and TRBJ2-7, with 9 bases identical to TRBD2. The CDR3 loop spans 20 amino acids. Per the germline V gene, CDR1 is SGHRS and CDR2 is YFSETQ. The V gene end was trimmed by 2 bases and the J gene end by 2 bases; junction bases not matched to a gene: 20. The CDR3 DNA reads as TGCGCCAGCAGCTTTACCCGCCCGGGGGGAAGTAGCGGGGGCACCTACGAGCAGTACTTC. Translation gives CASSFTRPGGSSGGTYEQYF.

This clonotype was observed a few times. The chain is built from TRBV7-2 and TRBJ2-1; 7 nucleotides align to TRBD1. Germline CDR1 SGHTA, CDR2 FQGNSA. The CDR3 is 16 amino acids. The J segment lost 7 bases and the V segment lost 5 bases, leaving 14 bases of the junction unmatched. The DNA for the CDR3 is TGTGCCAGCAGCCTTACGATCGGGACAGTATGGAATGAGCAGTTCTTC. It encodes CASSLTIGTVWNEQFF.

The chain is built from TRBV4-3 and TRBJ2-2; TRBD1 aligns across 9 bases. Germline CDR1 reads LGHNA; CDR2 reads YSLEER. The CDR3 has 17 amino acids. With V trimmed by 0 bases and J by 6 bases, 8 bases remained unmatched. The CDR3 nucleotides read TGCGCCAGCAGCCAAGATCCGGGACAGGGTATCGCCGGGGAGCTGTTTTTT. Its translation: CASSQDPGQGIAGELFF.

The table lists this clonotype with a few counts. Here the CDR3 DNA reads TGTGCCAGCAGCTTGGGGACAGGGAGGACCTACGAGCAGTACTTC. This sequence encodes CASSLGTGRTYEQYF. This chain joins TRBV5-6 and TRBJ2-7; 8 nucleotides agree with TRBD1. The CDR3 is 15 residues long. From germline, CDR1 is SGHDT and CDR2 YYEEEE. V dropped 0 bases and J dropped 2; count of bases not matched to a gene: 4.

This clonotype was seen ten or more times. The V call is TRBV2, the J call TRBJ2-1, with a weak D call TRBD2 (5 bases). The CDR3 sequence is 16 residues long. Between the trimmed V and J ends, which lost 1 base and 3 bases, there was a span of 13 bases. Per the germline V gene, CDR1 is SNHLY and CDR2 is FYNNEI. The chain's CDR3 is CASSEERLSGYNEQFF. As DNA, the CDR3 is TGTGCCAGCAGTGAAGAACGACTCAGCGGCTACAATGAGCAGTTCTTC.

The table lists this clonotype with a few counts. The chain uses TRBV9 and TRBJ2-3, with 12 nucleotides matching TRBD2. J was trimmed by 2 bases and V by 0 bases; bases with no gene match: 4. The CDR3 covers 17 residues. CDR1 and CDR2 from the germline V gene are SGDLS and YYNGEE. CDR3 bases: TGTGCCAGCAGCGTAGTTCTAGCGGGAGGGCCCACAGATACGCAGTATTTT. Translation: CASSVVLAGGPTDTQYF. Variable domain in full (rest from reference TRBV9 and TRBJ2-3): DSGVTQTPKHLITATGQRVTLRCSPRSGDLSVYWYQQSLDQGLQFLIQYYNGEERAKGNILERFSAQQFPDLHSELNLSSLELGDSALYFCASSVVLAGGPTDTQYFGPGTRLTVL.

The CDR3 DNA is TGTGCCAGCACCCAAGGGGGATACAATCAGCCCCAGCATTTT. This sequence encodes CASTQGGYNQPQHF. This chain uses TRBV6-2 or TRBV6-3 with TRBJ1-5; D may be TRBD1 (6 bases). This CDR3 comprises 14 residues. The germline V gene encodes CDR1 MNHEY and CDR2 SVGEGT. V dropped 7 bases and J dropped 3 bases, with 13 bases sitting between them.

CDR3 sequence: CASRPGQGTSNEKLFF. The CDR3 DNA reads as TGTGCCAGCAGACCGGGACAGGGAACCTCTAATGAAAAACTGTTTTTT. The rearrangement uses TRBV2 and TRBJ1-4, with 9 positions matching TRBD1. Unmatched junction bases numbered 8, after V lost 6 bases and J lost 3 bases. CDR3 length equals 16 residues. CDR1 and CDR2 from the germline V gene are SNHLY and FYNNEI.